This passage covers 14 T cell receptor beta chains from one sample sequenced in a study of T-cell reconstitution after alpha-beta-depleted transplantation in children. The TCRbeta library incorporated unique molecular identifiers. TCRdb passed the PCR reads through MiXCR, listing each CDR3 protein once. The sample comprises 250,000 to 400,000 distinct CDR3 sequences, more than 20% of which are singletons, and about 10% rests with the top ten. The sequenced sample was PBMCs, mostly from graft donor cells, obtained 180 days after TCRalphabeta/CD19-depleted stem cell transplant. The source is a male patient younger than 18 who had a stem cell transplant for acute lymphoblastic leukemia, so the T cells may come from the graft donor.

This clonotype turned up a few times. V usage is TRBV11-2 and J usage is TRBJ2-2; D remains ambiguous. V lost 3 bases and J 6 bases, leaving 11 bases between the germline ends. The CDR3 sequence is 14 residues long. Germline V gene lookup returns CDR1 SGHAT and CDR2 FQNNGV. CDR3 sequence (DNA): TGTGCCAGCAGCTTCTCGGACCGGGCCGGGGAGCTGTTTTTT. It translates to CASSFSDRAGELFF.

CDR3 protein: CASSKGQARGYNEQFF. As DNA, the CDR3 is TGCGCCAGCAGCAAGGGACAGGCGCGGGGCTACAATGAGCAGTTCTTC. The V call is TRBV5-1, the J call TRBJ2-1, with 8 bases identical to TRBD1. Trimming cost V 4 bases and J 3 bases; bases outside gene matches: 9. This CDR3 region has 16 residues. The germline gives CDR1 SGHRS, CDR2 YFSETQ. The whole variable domain, filled in from reference TRBV5-1 and TRBJ2-1, reads KAGVTQTPRYLIKTRGQQVTLSCSPISGHRSVSWYQQTPGQGLQFLFEYFSETQRNKGNFPGRFSGRQFSNSRSEMNVSTLELGDSALYLCASSKGQARGYNEQFFGPGTRLTVL.

The chain has TRBV7-6 and TRBJ2-5; D gene unclear. V lost 5 bases and J lost 5, with 9 bases in between. The CDR3 totals 12 residues. Germline CDR1 is SGHVS and CDR2 is FNYEAQ. The DNA for the CDR3 is TGTGCCAGCAGCCAACATGGGGAGACCCAGTACTTC. Encoded protein: CASSQHGETQYF.

This clonotype was seen a handful of times. The chain recombines TRBV15 with TRBJ1-3; the D is unclear. CDR1 is LNHNV, CDR2 YYDKDF, per germline (reference sequence). CDR3 length: 13 residues. The V gene lost 1 base and the J gene lost 8 bases, with 9 bases spanning the gap. CDR3 DNA sequence: TGTGCCACCAGCAGAGCCCGGAGTGACACCATATATTTT. As protein: CATSRARSDTIYF.

This sequence joins TRBV6-5 and TRBJ2-2; D perhaps matches TRBD1 (6 bases). Germline lookup yields CDR1 MNHEY and CDR2 SVGAGI. Between the trimmed V and J ends, which lost 2 bases and 9 bases, there was a span of 10 bases. This CDR3 is 13 amino acids long. CDR3 coding DNA: TGTGCCAGCAGTTACAGCCGGGACAGGGAGCTGTTTTTT. It yields the protein CASSYSRDRELFF.

This clonotype was seen more than once but under ten times. The chain links TRBV5-1 to TRBJ2-5; the D gene is possibly TRBD2 (6 bases). Trimming pared 3 bases from V and 1 base from J, leaving 16 bases between. The germline gives CDR1 SGHRS, CDR2 YFSETQ. The CDR3 length is 16 residues. CDR3 amino acids: CASSSGVTSRQETQYF. The CDR3 DNA reads as TGCGCCAGCAGCTCGGGGGTCACTAGTCGCCAAGAGACCCAGTACTTC. Full variable domain (outside the CDR3, taken from reference TRBV5-1 and TRBJ2-5): KAGVTQTPRYLIKTRGQQVTLSCSPISGHRSVSWYQQTPGQGLQFLFEYFSETQRNKGNFPGRFSGRQFSNSRSEMNVSTLELGDSALYLCASSSGVTSRQETQYFGPGTRLLVL.

The rearrangement joins TRBV20-1 to TRBJ2-5, with TRBD2 matching 14 bases. Germline values: CDR1 DFQATT, CDR2 SNEGSKA (reference sequence). This CDR3 contains 14 residues. V was pared by 3 bases and J by 4 bases, with 1 base of the junction left unmatched. The CDR3 nucleotides read TGCAGTGCTAGGGGACTAGCGGGAGTAGAGACCCAGTACTTC. It specifies CSARGLAGVETQYF.

The chain joins TRBV4-1 to TRBJ2-2; 7 positions agree with TRBD2. Trimming cost V 3 bases and J 7 bases; bases outside gene matches: 11. In germline, CDR1 is MGHRA, CDR2 YSYEKL. The length of the CDR3 is 16 residues. The CDR3 is CASSQAVGGRRGELFF. CDR3 bases: TGCGCCAGCAGCCAGGCAGTCGGGGGGAGGCGCGGGGAGCTGTTTTTT.

This clonotype was seen more than once but under ten times. This chain links TRBV21-1 with TRBJ2-5; no DNA check was done on the table's D call, TRBD2. TRBV21-1 is given as a pseudogene. The CDR3 is 16 residues long. CDR3 DNA: TGTGCCAGCAGCAAACGACTAGAGGGAACCCCAGAGACCCAGTACTTC. The encoded protein is CASSKRLEGTPETQYF.

This clonotype was detected only a few times. This chain links TRBV27 with TRBJ2-4; D tentatively reads TRBD1 or TRBD2 (5 bases each). Germline V gives CDR1 MNHEY, CDR2 SMNVEV (reference sequence). Deletions cut 2 bases from V and 0 bases from J, with 11 bases between. This CDR3 region has 16 residues. The CDR3 loop is CASSLRGPLAKNIQYF. As DNA, the CDR3 is TGTGCCAGCAGTTTAAGGGGACCATTAGCCAAAAACATTCAGTACTTC.

This clonotype was counted between two and nine times. V usage is TRBV7-9 and J usage is TRBJ2-6; D call uncertain. Germline CDR1 reads SEHNR; CDR2 reads FQNEAQ (reference sequence). V was pared by 7 bases and J by 0 bases, with 7 bases between. The CDR3 runs to 14 residues. The CDR3 reads CASTRSSGANVLTF. DNA of the CDR3: TGTGCCAGCACCCGTAGCTCTGGGGCCAACGTCCTGACTTTC.

This chain links TRBV4-2 with TRBJ2-6; 10 bases align to TRBD1. Germline assignment: CDR1 LGHNA and CDR2 YNFKEQ. V dropped 4 bases and J dropped 2; count of bases not matched to a gene: 5. CDR3 length: 17 residues. As DNA, the CDR3 is TGTGCCAGCAGCCTCCGGGACAGGGGTACTGGGGCCAACGTCCTGACTTTC. It translates to CASSLRDRGTGANVLTF.

The chain links TRBV21-1 to TRBJ2-5; TRBD2 is the table's D call, not checked against the DNA. TRBV21-1 constitutes a pseudogene. The CDR3 has 19 residues. The CDR3 loop reads CASSKGGQSPGLARETQYF. DNA of the CDR3: TGTGCCAGCAGCAAAGGCGGACAGTCCCCGGGACTAGCGCGAGAGACCCAGTACTTC.

The chain combines TRBV25-1 with TRBJ2-5; 11 nucleotides match TRBD2. The junction had 9 bases not matched to a gene; V was cut back by 1 base and J by 5 bases. The germline V gene encodes CDR1 MGHDK and CDR2 SYGVNS. This CDR3 comprises 17 residues. The CDR3 sequence: CASSELGLAGGRETQYF. The CDR3 DNA reads TGTGCCAGCAGTGAATTAGGGCTAGCGGGAGGACGGGAGACCCAGTACTTC.